This T cell receptor beta chain was captured in a study of T cells expressing NK-cell markers. Background on the study: Each TCR beta repertoire originated in sorted T cells that were CD3+CD56+NKG2C+, CD3+CD56+NKG2C- or CD3+CD56-NKG2C+. Seropositivity for HCMV was found in seven of the eight sequenced donors, with one seronegative.

TCRdb reprocessed the 5' RACE reads and keeps a single row for each CDR3 protein, giving no DNA. In all, the sample yields a few hundred thousand distinct CDR3 sequences. General study results and limits: A handful of donors showed these clonotypes also leading the CD3+CD56-NKG2C+ fraction. Top CD8+ clonotypes included the dominant CD3+CD56+NKG2C+ clonotypes in roughly 6 donors.

This CDR3 spans 15 amino acids. About this clonotype: The antigen remains unidentified.

The origin of this receptor is a man aged 18-75 years in good health. This rearrangement joins TRBV12-3 or TRBV12-4 to TRBJ1-2; TCRdb returns TRBD1, unconfirmable since there is no DNA. The sequencing sample was made of blood T cells: a sorted CD56 or NKG2C T cell subset, CD4+ or CD8+ T cells, or bulk PBMC T cells (not recorded which). CDR3 in amino acids: CASRGGPGRGIGYTF.